These T cell receptor beta chains were read from a single sample in a study of blood T cell repertoires in COVID-19. Clones were read by immunoSEQ multiplex PCR, and TCRdb kept only the in-frame ones, dropping some. The sample includes approximately 210,000 clones, 70% to 90% of them seen just once. Sequencing was done on a sample of peripheral blood. These receptors all stem from a woman aged 40 to 49 who had recovered from COVID-19. Each CDR3 is given with its conserved first and last residue. D genes are given only for firm matches. Part of the rows lack a size; the others show once, few, many or a class for expanded clones.

clone size | J gene | D gene | V gene | CDR3 DNA | CDR3 protein
NA | TRBJ2-2 | NA | TRBV2 | TGTGCCAGCAGGGAACCGCGAAAGAACACCGGGGAGCTGTTTTTT | CASREPRKNTGELFF
NA | TRBJ1-5 | NA | TRBV27 | TGTGCCAGCAGTTTAATGGGGGCCAGTCAGCCCCAGCATTTT | CASSLMGASQPQHF
NA | TRBJ2-5 | TRBD2 | TRBV10-2 | TGCGCCAGCAGTGAGGGGACTAGCCGCGTGTTAGCCGAAGAGACCCAGTACTTC | CASSEGTSRVLAEETQYF
NA | TRBJ1-2 | TRBD1 | TRBV25-1 | TGTGCCAGCTGGGACAGGGGCAGTTCCTATGGCTACACCTTC | CASWDRGSSYGYTF
NA | TRBJ2-7 | NA | TRBV20-1 | TGCAGTGCTAGTCTCAGCTACGAGCAGTACTTC | CSASLSYEQYF
NA | TRBJ1-2 | TRBD1 | TRBV19 | TGTGCCAGTTCACGGGACAGGTATGGCTACACCTTC | CASSRDRYGYTF
NA | TRBJ2-5 | NA | TRBV29-1 | TGCAGCGTTGATCAGATCCGAGAGACCCAGTACTTC | CSVDQIRETQYF
once | TRBJ1-5 | TRBD1 | TRBV9 | TGTGCCAGAGACAGGGTGGGTCAGCCCCAGCATTTT | CARDRVGQPQHF
NA | TRBJ2-5 | NA | TRBV5-5 | TGTGCCAGCACCCTCGGCCCGGGTTTCCAAGAGACCCAGTACTTC | CASTLGPGFQETQYF
NA | TRBJ1-5 | NA | TRBV27 | TGTGCCAGCAGTTCCTCCCTTATCAGGGAAGGCAATCAGCCCCAGCATTTT | CASSSSLIREGNQPQHF
NA | TRBJ1-5 | NA | TRBV6-5 | TGTGCCAGCAGTTACCTCGGGGGGGACCAGCCCCAGCATTTT | CASSYLGGDQPQHF
NA | TRBJ2-1 | NA | TRBV11-2 | TGTGCCAGCAGCATCGACAGGTTTTCCTACAATGAGCAGTTCTTC | CASSIDRFSYNEQFF
NA | TRBJ2-7 | NA | TRBV5-3 | TGTGCCAGAAGCTTGAGAGGGGTGGGAGGAGCAGTTACTTTATTCTACGAGCAGTACTTC | CARSLRGVGGAVTLFYEQYF
once | TRBJ2-7 | NA | TRBV3-1/TRBV3-2 | TGTGCCAGCAGGGAAGTCAGGGGCGAGCAGTACTTC | CASREVRGEQYF
NA | TRBJ2-1 | NA | TRBV9 | TGTGCCAGCAGCGTGGGAGAGAGGGTCTACAATGAGCAGTTCTTC | CASSVGERVYNEQFF
once | TRBJ2-3 | NA | TRBV27 | TGTGCCAGCAGCAGAAGGACTCCCGCCCTCACAGATACGCAGTATTTT | CASSRRTPALTDTQYF
once | TRBJ1-2 | NA | TRBV3-1/TRBV3-2 | TGTGCCAGCAGCCAAGACAGAACCTATGGCTACACCTTC | CASSQDRTYGYTF
NA | TRBJ2-3 | NA | TRBV5-6 | TGTGCCAGCAGCTTGCTATCGGGGGAGTATTTT | CASSLLSGEYF
NA | TRBJ2-3 | NA | TRBV28 | TGTGCCAGCAGCTCGACTGTCACAGATACGCAGTATTTT | CASSSTVTDTQYF
NA | TRBJ2-1 | TRBD2 | TRBV25-1 | TGTGCCAGCAGTGTAGGTCTAGCGGGGGTGGTGGGGCAGTTCTTC | CASSVGLAGVVGQFF
NA | TRBJ2-1 | NA | TRBV27 | TGTGCCAGCAGTTTAGCGGGACTCTCCTACAATGAGCAGTTCTTC | CASSLAGLSYNEQFF
NA | TRBJ2-7 | NA | TRBV28 | TGTGCCAGCACCCGAGGAGTCTCCTACGAGCAGTACTTC | CASTRGVSYEQYF
NA | TRBJ1-2 | TRBD1 | TRBV14 | TGTGCCAGCAGCCAAGGGACAGGGGCCTATGGCTACACCTTC | CASSQGTGAYGYTF
NA | TRBJ1-1 | NA | TRBV30 | TGTGCCTGGAACTCGGGTTTGGGGCCATACACTGAAGCTTTCTTT | CAWNSGLGPYTEAFF
NA | TRBJ1-5 | NA | TRBV19 | TGTGCCAGTAGCTATAATAGCAATCAGCCCCAGCATTTT | CASSYNSNQPQHF
NA | TRBJ2-5 | TRBD2 | TRBV28 | TGTGCCAGCAGTTTAAACGGGAGGGCCGCAGAGACCCAGTACTTC | CASSLNGRAAETQYF
NA | TRBJ1-2 | NA | TRBV4-2 | TGTGCCAGCAGCCAAGAGAACAGGGATAACTATGGCTACACCTTC | CASSQENRDNYGYTF
NA | TRBJ2-6 | NA | TRBV7-3 | TGTGCCAGCAGCTTAAACCCCGTGTATTCAGGGCTTGGGGCCAACGTCCTGACTTTC | CASSLNPVYSGLGANVLTF
medium-sized | TRBJ2-1 | TRBD2 | TRBV19 | TGTGCCAGTAGCGGGACTAGCGGGAGTTTCGATGAGCAGTTCTTC | CASSGTSGSFDEQFF
NA | TRBJ1-6 | TRBD1 | TRBV6-1 | TGTGCCAGCAGTGAACATGACAGGGGTAATAATTCACCCCTCCACTTT | CASSEHDRGNNSPLHF
NA | TRBJ2-7 | NA | TRBV6-6 | TGTGCCAGCAGTTACTCGACTAAAGGGGAGCAGTACTTC | CASSYSTKGEQYF
NA | TRBJ1-5 | NA | TRBV19 | TGTGCCAGTAGTATAGGTTCCCCGGGCAGGGCGGACAATCAGCCCCAGCATTTT | CASSIGSPGRADNQPQHF
NA | TRBJ1-1 | TRBD1 | TRBV6-1 | TGTGCCAGCAGTGATCCGGGACAGGGCCGTTGGAACACTGAAGCTTTCTTT | CASSDPGQGRWNTEAFF
NA | TRBJ1-2 | NA | TRBV5-1 | TGCGCCAGCAGCTCGAGGACAGATATTAACTATGGCTACACCTTC | CASSSRTDINYGYTF
NA | TRBJ2-1 | TRBD2 | TRBV15 | TGTGCCACCAGCTGGCAGGGAGGGAATGAGCAGTTCTTC | CATSWQGGNEQFF
NA | TRBJ1-4 | TRBD1 | TRBV27 | TGTGCCAGCAGTAGTTCTCCGGGGACAGGGTCCGAAAAACTGTTTTTT | CASSSSPGTGSEKLFF
NA | TRBJ2-2 | NA | TRBV7-9 | TGTGCCAGCAGCTTATGGGCGACATTAGGGGCCGGGGAGCTGTTTTTT | CASSLWATLGAGELFF
NA | TRBJ1-4 | TRBD1 | TRBV11-2 | TGTGCCAGCAGCTCTACAGGTTGGGACAGGGGCTTT | CASSSTGWDRGF
NA | TRBJ2-2 | NA | TRBV7-6 | TGTGCCAGCAGCTGGAGCACCGGGGAGCTGTTTTTT | CASSWSTGELFF
NA | TRBJ2-3 | NA | TRBV9 | TGTGCCAGCAGCGTAGTGACAGAAGCGTACGATACGCAGTATTTT | CASSVVTEAYDTQYF
NA | TRBJ2-1 | TRBD2 | TRBV4-2 | TGTGCCAGCAGATCACATTCCGGGACTAGCGGGAACAATGAGCAGTTCTTC | CASRSHSGTSGNNEQFF
NA | TRBJ2-1 | TRBD2 | TRBV18 | TGTGCCAGCTCAACCACTAGCGGAGGGTACAATGAGCAGTTCTTC | CASSTTSGGYNEQFF
NA | TRBJ1-5 | NA | TRBV2 | TGTGCCAGCAGTAAGGAGGGCCTAAATCAGCCCCAGCATTTT | CASSKEGLNQPQHF
once | TRBJ1-5 | TRBD1 | TRBV9 | TGTGCCAGCAGTCGAAGACAGGGCTTCAATCAGCCCCAGCATTTT | CASSRRQGFNQPQHF
NA | TRBJ2-5 | NA | TRBV3-1/TRBV3-2 | TGTGCCAGCAGCCAATCCCACACAAGTGAAGAGACCCAGTACTTC | CASSQSHTSEETQYF
NA | TRBJ2-2 | NA | TRBV14 | TGTGCCAGCAGCCAAGATGATGGTGGGCCCGCCGGGGAGCTGTTTTTT | CASSQDDGGPAGELFF
NA | TRBJ2-1 | NA | TRBV5-1 | TGCGCCAGCAGCCCTAGACTAAACAATGAGCAGTTCTTC | CASSPRLNNEQFF
NA | TRBJ1-1 | TRBD1 | TRBV6-5 | TGTGCCAGCCGACAGGGGGCGGCGGCTGAAGCTTTCTTT | CASRQGAAAEAFF
NA | TRBJ2-5 | TRBD1 | TRBV7-2 | TGTGCCAGCAGCTCGAGGACAGGGCAAGAGACCCAGTACTTC | CASSSRTGQETQYF
NA | TRBJ2-3 | NA | TRBV7-7 | TGTGCCAGCAGCAGGGAGGCTGGCGGCACAGATACGCAGTATTTT | CASSREAGGTDTQYF
once | TRBJ1-3 | NA | TRBV7-8 | TGTGCCAGCAGCGCCGGGACTTCAAAATCCGGAAACACCATATATTTT | CASSAGTSKSGNTIYF
NA | TRBJ2-3 | TRBD2 | TRBV4-3 | TGCGCCAGCAGCCAAGGGACTAGCGGGCCGAGCACAGATACGCAGTATTTT | CASSQGTSGPSTDTQYF
NA | TRBJ2-1 | TRBD2 | TRBV2 | TGTGCCAGCAGGGCCGGACTAGCGGGAGGGTGGGATGAGCAGTTCTTC | CASRAGLAGGWDEQFF
NA | TRBJ2-3 | NA | TRBV14 | TGTGCCAGCAGCCAGAACGGACTCGGCACAGATACGCAGTATTTT | CASSQNGLGTDTQYF
NA | TRBJ1-2 | NA | TRBV6-5 | TGTGCCAGCACCACCCTGGCTGGGCTTAACTATGGCTACACCTTC | CASTTLAGLNYGYTF